One and the same sample provided the 28 T cell receptor beta chains below, sequenced in a study of blood T cell repertoires in COVID-19. Clones were sequenced by immunoSEQ multiplex PCR, and TCRdb holds only the in-frame ones, with some missing. Counted here are 300,000 to 450,000 clones, roughly 86% occurring once; the ten biggest clones make up 1% to 1.5%. Sequenced input: PBMCs or T cells enriched from blood (not recorded which). These receptor sequences come from a man under 40 who had recovered from COVID-19.

The rearrangement uses TRBV9 and TRBJ2-3; weak D call: TRBD2 (6 bases). The CDR3 spans 14 residues. The germline CDR1 and CDR2 sequences are SGDLS and YYNGEE. The V end was cut by 3 bases, the J end by 5 bases, with 13 bases between. The CDR3 is CASSGSGMGDTQYF. DNA for the CDR3: TGTGCCAGCAGCGGTAGCGGCATGGGAGATACGCAGTATTTT.

The rearrangement uses TRBV11-2 and TRBJ1-6, with a possible D match to TRBD1 (6 bases). The CDR3 consists of 16 residues. The V end lost 6 bases, the J end lost 7 bases, and 19 bases lay between the germline ends. Germline V gene data show CDR1 as SGHAT and CDR2 as FQNNGV. The CDR3 reads CASSLPSGGMNSPLHF. CDR3 DNA: TGTGCCAGCAGTCTCCCGTCGGGGGGCATGAATTCACCCCTCCACTTT.

The V gene is TRBV9, the J gene TRBJ2-2, with 9 bases fitting TRBD1. CDR1 and CDR2 (germline): SGDLS, YYNGEE. The length of the CDR3 is 18 residues. V was clipped by 4 bases and J by 4 bases; unmatched bases: 14. For the CDR3, the DNA is TGTGCCAGCAGCCCCCGTTCGGGCGGACAGGGGACCACCGGGGAGCTGTTTTTT. Amino acid sequence: CASSPRSGGQGTTGELFF. Based on the CDR3 plus reference TRBV9 and TRBJ2-2, the full variable domain is DSGVTQTPKHLITATGQRVTLRCSPRSGDLSVYWYQQSLDQGLQFLIQYYNGEERAKGNILERFSAQQFPDLHSELNLSSLELGDSALYFCASSPRSGGQGTTGELFFGEGSRLTVL.

The chain employs TRBV12-3 or TRBV12-4 and TRBJ2-2; 7 bases match TRBD2. The length of the CDR3 is 11 residues. J was trimmed by 13 bases and V by 6 bases; bases with no gene match: 5. The CDR3 coding sequence is TGTGCCAGCAGACGGGGGGAAGGGCTGTTTTTT. The encoded protein is CASRRGEGLFF.

The chain combines TRBV6-1 with TRBJ2-7; 8 positions match TRBD1. V gave up 2 bases and J gave up 5 bases; unmatched junction bases: 5. The CDR3 is 14 amino acids. Germline CDR1 MNHNS, CDR2 SASEGT. CDR3 loop: CASSELRGRNEQYF. In nucleotides, the CDR3 is TGTGCCAGCAGTGAACTCAGGGGGCGGAACGAGCAGTACTTC.

The chain recombines TRBV6-5 with TRBJ1-1, with D perhaps matching TRBD1 (6 bases). This CDR3 contains 14 residues. The V gene lost 6 bases and the J gene lost 1 base, with 12 bases spanning the gap. Germline-derived CDR1 and CDR2 are MNHEY and SVGAGI. The CDR3: CASRLQGWNTEAFF. CDR3 sequence (DNA): TGTGCCAGCAGGCTCCAGGGGTGGAACACTGAAGCTTTCTTT.

The chain recombines TRBV24-1 with TRBJ2-5; D uncertain. V was pared by 9 bases and J by 5 bases, with 6 bases between. The CDR3 sequence is 10 residues long. The germline gives CDR1 KGHDR, CDR2 SFDVKD. CDR3 DNA sequence: TGTGCCACCGACTTGGAGACCCAGTACTTC. It translates to CATDLETQYF.

The count of this clone is one. The chain uses TRBV27 and TRBJ2-4, with TRBD1 as a possible D gene (5 bases). With 2 bases removed from V and 6 bases from J, the gap between germline ends came to 11 bases. The CDR3 spans 14 residues. Germline CDR1 is MNHEY and CDR2 is SMNVEV (reference sequence). The CDR3 spells CASSLIAQGNIQYF. CDR3 DNA sequence: TGTGCCAGCAGTTTAATCGCCCAGGGAAACATTCAGTACTTC.

The chain is built from TRBV7-9 and TRBJ1-2; the D gene is possibly TRBD1 (6 bases). Trimming took off 5 bases at V and 2 bases at J, with 9 bases between the two ends. CDR3 length: 13 amino acids. From germline, CDR1 is SEHNR and CDR2 FQNEAQ (reference sequence). CDR3 in amino acids: CASSDDRNYGYTF. DNA of the CDR3: TGTGCCAGCAGCGACGACAGGAACTATGGCTACACCTTC.

The chain combines TRBV9 with TRBJ1-2; the D gene is possibly TRBD1 (6 bases). CDR3 length: 15 amino acids. Trimming took 0 bases from V and 5 from J, leaving 14 bases between them. The V gene's germline CDR1 is SGDLS and CDR2 YYNGEE. This CDR3 reads CASSVDVGAGYGYTF. The CDR3 nucleotides are TGTGCCAGCAGCGTAGACGTGGGGGCAGGGTATGGCTACACCTTC.

This clone was seen only once. The chain links TRBV4-1 to TRBJ2-2, with 8 nucleotides matching TRBD1. The length of the CDR3 is 15 residues. Trimming removed 5 bases from V and 4 bases from J; junction bases left unmatched: 6. Germline assignment: CDR1 MGHRA and CDR2 YSYEKL. The CDR3 reads CASSFGRGRTGELFF. The CDR3 bases are TGCGCCAGCAGCTTCGGCAGGGGGCGCACCGGGGAGCTGTTTTTT.

V gene TRBV11-2 combines with J gene TRBJ1-1; D remains unclear. Trimming removed 1 base at V and 6 bases at J, with 9 bases between. The CDR3 has 13 amino acids. Germline V CDR1 and CDR2: SGHAT, FQNNGV. CDR3: CASSLVRTPEAFF. The DNA for the CDR3 is TGTGCCAGCAGCTTAGTAAGGACTCCTGAAGCTTTCTTT.

This sequence joins TRBV7-9 and TRBJ1-1; TRBD1 aligns across 8 bases. The CDR3 sequence is 16 residues long. Per germline, CDR1 SEHNR and CDR2 FQNEAQ (reference sequence). Trimming cost V 5 bases and J 2 bases; bases outside gene matches: 10. This chain's CDR3 is CASSIGTGGTNTEAFF. CDR3 DNA sequence: TGTGCCAGCAGCATAGGGACAGGAGGTACAAACACTGAAGCTTTCTTT.

This rearrangement joins TRBV5-1 to TRBJ1-1; D ambiguous. The V and J ends lost 2 bases and 3 bases respectively, with 8 bases between them. The CDR3 extends over 13 amino acids. Germline V gives CDR1 SGHRS, CDR2 YFSETQ. CDR3 region: CASSFGGDTEAFF. The CDR3 bases are TGCGCCAGCAGCTTTGGCGGGGACACTGAAGCTTTCTTT.

For the CDR3, the DNA is TGTGCCAGCAGTTACACGAGTAATCAGCCCCAGCATTTT. This translates into CASSYTSNQPQHF. The genes are TRBV6-2 or TRBV6-3 and TRBJ1-5; no clear D. Per germline, CDR1 MNHEY and CDR2 SVGEGT. V lost 2 bases and J 4 bases, leaving 6 bases between the germline ends. The CDR3 sequence is 13 residues long.

The CDR3 loop reads CAGTGASRSRSTEAFF. The CDR3 DNA reads as TGTGCCGGGACAGGGGCGAGCCGAAGTCGGAGTACTGAAGCTTTCTTT. The chain couples TRBV30 to TRBJ1-1; 10 bases line up with TRBD1. Per germline, CDR1 GTSNPN and CDR2 SVGIG (reference sequence). With 8 bases clipped from V and 5 bases from J, the junction kept 17 bases outside the gene matches. This CDR3 has 16 amino acids.

V is TRBV18 and J is TRBJ2-3; 9 nucleotides align to TRBD1. The CDR3 runs to 14 residues. Trimming cost V 2 bases and J 6 bases; bases outside gene matches: 3. Per the germline V gene, CDR1 is KGHSH and CDR2 is LQKENI. CDR3 nucleotides: TGTGCCAGCTCACCAAACGGACAGGGGGATACGCAGTATTTT. Translated: CASSPNGQGDTQYF.

V usage is TRBV5-1 and J usage is TRBJ1-6; D not certain. Germline V gene lookup returns CDR1 SGHRS and CDR2 YFSETQ. V was clipped by 4 bases and J by 4 bases, with 18 bases between them. The CDR3 extends over 17 amino acids. The CDR3 loop is CASSQLTPITYNSPLHF. The CDR3 region has the DNA TGCGCCAGCAGCCAGTTGACACCTATCACTTATAATTCACCCCTCCACTTT.

This sequence joins TRBV2 and TRBJ2-2; D perhaps matches TRBD2 (6 bases). The V end was cut by 6 bases, the J end by 8 bases, with 7 bases between. There are 11 residues in the CDR3. CDR1 and CDR2 from the germline V gene are SNHLY and FYNNEI. DNA for the CDR3: TGTGCCAGCAGGCGGGATGGGGAGCTGTTTTTT. Its protein is CASRRDGELFF.

The chain employs TRBV5-8 and TRBJ2-3; weak D call: TRBD2 (5 bases). There are 15 residues in the CDR3. The V and J ends lost 4 bases and 1 base respectively, with 13 bases between them. CDR1 is SGHTS, CDR2 YDEGEE, per germline. The CDR3 nucleotides read TGTGCCAGCAGCCGCGAGGGCCGAGGCACAGATACGCAGTATTTT. It yields the protein CASSREGRGTDTQYF. The entire variable domain, with the rest obtained from reference TRBV5-8 and TRBJ2-3, is as follows: EAGVTQSPTHLIKTRGQQATLRCSPISGHTSVYWYQQALGLGLQFLLWYDEGEERNRGNFPPRFSGRQFPNYSSELNVNALELEDSALYLCASSREGRGTDTQYFGPGTRLTVL.

The chain recombines TRBV29-1 with TRBJ1-2; possible D gene TRBD1, 6 bases. Germline CDR1 is SQVTM and CDR2 is ANQGSEA. The CDR3 spans 12 residues. The V and J ends lost 6 bases and 5 bases respectively, with 13 bases between them. The CDR3 DNA reads TGCAGCGTATCTTTAGGGGGTTATGGCTACACCTTC. Its protein product is CSVSLGGYGYTF.

The V gene is TRBV10-1, the J gene TRBJ2-3; D perhaps matches TRBD2 (5 bases). Trimming took 3 bases from V and 4 from J, leaving 8 bases between them. Germline values: CDR1 WNHNN, CDR2 SYGVQD (reference sequence). This CDR3 has 13 residues. The CDR3 reads CASSDGLADTQYF. CDR3 bases: TGCGCCAGCAGTGACGGACTGGCAGATACGCAGTATTTT.

The chain is built from TRBV11-2 and TRBJ1-1, with a weak D call TRBD1 (6 bases). This CDR3 is 13 amino acids long. Trimming shortened V by 1 base and J by 12 bases, and 15 bases separated the two germline ends. Germline V gives CDR1 SGHAT, CDR2 FQNNGV. CDR3 DNA sequence: TGTGCCAGCAGCTTAGGGCGACAGGTCGGGTCTTTCTTT. It translates to CASSLGRQVGSFF.

The V call is TRBV6-1, the J call TRBJ2-2; possible D gene TRBD1, 6 bases. Per the germline V gene, CDR1 is MNHNS and CDR2 is SASEGT. V gave up 8 bases and J gave up 1 base, with 11 bases separating them. The CDR3 consists of 14 residues. The CDR3 sequence: CASSGHLNTGELFF. Here the CDR3 DNA reads TGTGCCAGCTCGGGACACCTGAACACCGGGGAGCTGTTTTTT.

The chain combines TRBV7-6 with TRBJ1-2; 11 positions match TRBD1. Germline V gene data show CDR1 as SGHVS and CDR2 as FNYEAQ. The junction had 1 base not matched to a gene; V was cut back by 0 bases and J by 1 base. CDR3 length: 16 residues. CDR3 loop: CASSLAGTGGNYGYTF. The CDR3 DNA follows: TGTGCCAGCAGCTTAGCGGGGACAGGGGGTAACTATGGCTACACCTTC.

The CDR3 loop reads CASSQGGEETQYF. CDR3 DNA sequence: TGCGCCAGCAGTCAAGGAGGGGAAGAGACCCAGTACTTC. The rearrangement links TRBV10-1 to TRBJ2-5; the D gene is possibly TRBD2 (6 bases). Trimming shortened V by 5 bases and J by 3 bases, and 10 bases separated the two germline ends. Germline loops: CDR1 WNHNN, CDR2 SYGVQD (reference sequence). This CDR3 region has 13 residues.

This chain uses TRBV19 with TRBJ1-3; D might be TRBD1 (6 bases). CDR1 is LNHDA and CDR2 is SQIVND in the germline V gene (reference sequence). This CDR3 is 14 amino acids long. Trimming took 4 bases from V and 3 from J, leaving 10 bases between them. The CDR3 nucleotides read TGTGCCAGTAGTAACCAGGGGTATGGAAACACCATATATTTT. This encodes CASSNQGYGNTIYF.

The chain links TRBV25-1 to TRBJ2-3; possibly TRBD1 for D (6 bases). Germline V CDR1 and CDR2: MGHDK, SYGVNS. The CDR3 loop spans 15 amino acids. The V gene lost 2 bases and the J gene lost 2 bases, with 11 bases spanning the gap. CDR3 sequence: CASSEVGAITDTQYF. The CDR3 DNA is TGTGCCAGCAGTGAAGTGGGGGCCATCACAGATACGCAGTATTTT.